These T cell receptor beta chains were read from a single sample in a study of molecular identifiers for immune sequencing clone quantification. MiXCR was run by TCRdb on the PCR reads, yielding one entry per CDR3 protein. The sample carries tens of thousands of distinct CDR3 sequences, approximately 18% recorded once. The sample comprised naive CD8+ T cells from blood, with Jurkat cell RNA spiked in. The receptors were sampled from a human donor in good health. Some libraries in this study had Jurkat cell RNA spiked in. Each CDR3 is given with its conserved first and last residue. A D gene is named only where the DNA matches it firmly. Where a row states a size, it is once, few, many or the class of an expanded clone; other rows omit it.

d_gene	j_gene	abundance	v_gene	CDR3nt	CDR3aa
TRBD2	TRBJ2-1	-	TRBV20-1	TGCAGTGCTAGATCGACTAGCGGGTCATACAATGAGCAGTTCTTC	CSARSTSGSYNEQFF
-	TRBJ1-1	many	TRBV5-1	TGCGCCAGCAGCTTAAACCCCAGGGAGCGATATATCATGAACACTGAAGCTTTCTTT	CASSLNPRERYIMNTEAFF
-	TRBJ2-1	-	TRBV12-3/TRBV12-4	TGTGCCAGCAGCCGTACAGTTCGGTTCTTC	CASSRTVRFF
-	TRBJ2-1	-	TRBV6-5	TGTGCCAGCAATTCCTATGGGGGGCAGTTCTTC	CASNSYGGQFF
TRBD1	TRBJ1-6	-	TRBV12-3/TRBV12-4	TGTGCCAGCAGTAAACAGGGGGCTTATAATTCACCCCTCCACTTT	CASSKQGAYNSPLHF
-	TRBJ1-6	many	TRBV2	TGTGCCAGCAGTCCTTACGGGGGCAGTGGTAAATCACCCCTCCACTTT	CASSPYGGSGKSPLHF
TRBD1	TRBJ1-1	many	TRBV6-1	TGTGCCAGCAGGCGAGGGGGCTTCACTGAAGCTTTCTTT	CASRRGGFTEAFF
-	TRBJ2-6	few	TRBV19	TGTGCCAGTAGTATTGGCGCAGAGTCTGGGGCCAACGTCCTGACTTTC	CASSIGAESGANVLTF
TRBD1	TRBJ2-1	-	TRBV4-1	TGCGCCAGCAGCCAATCAGGGGGCGGGAATGAGCAGTTCTTC	CASSQSGGGNEQFF
-	TRBJ2-2	many	TRBV28	TGTGCCTGCAGTTTTCAGGGGGGATGGGCCGGGGAGCTGTTTTTT	CACSFQGGWAGELFF
-	TRBJ2-3	many	TRBV4-3	TGCGCCAGCAGCCAAGACGGACTAACCTACACAGATACGCAGTATTTT	CASSQDGLTYTDTQYF
-	TRBJ2-2	few	TRBV5-5	TGTGCCAGCAGCCCCGCTTTGGCTACCTACACCGGGGAGCTGTTTTTT	CASSPALATYTGELFF
-	TRBJ2-3	many	TRBV6-1	TGTGCCAGCAGTGAAGTTATCAACGGCCAAGTGACGCAGTATTTT	CASSEVINGQVTQYF
TRBD2	TRBJ2-7	-	TRBV19	TGTGCCAGTAGTTATAGGACTAGCGGCTACGAGCAGTACTTC	CASSYRTSGYEQYF
-	TRBJ2-7	many	TRBV10-3	TGTGCCATCAGTGAAGGGATCCCCTACGAGCAGTACTTC	CAISEGIPYEQYF